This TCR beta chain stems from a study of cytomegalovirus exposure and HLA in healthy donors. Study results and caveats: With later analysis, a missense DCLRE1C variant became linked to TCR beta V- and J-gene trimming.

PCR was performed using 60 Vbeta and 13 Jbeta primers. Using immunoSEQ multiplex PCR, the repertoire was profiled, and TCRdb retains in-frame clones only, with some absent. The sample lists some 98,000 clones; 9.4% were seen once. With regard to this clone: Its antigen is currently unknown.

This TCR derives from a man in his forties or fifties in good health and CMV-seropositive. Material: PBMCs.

The CDR3 loop reads CASSFLGGEQYF. In nucleotides, the CDR3 is TGTGCCAGCAGCTTTCTAGGGGGCGAGCAGTACTTC. This chain connects TRBV5-6 to TRBJ2-7, with TRBD1 as a possible D gene (6 bases). The CDR3 is 12 residues long. V was shortened by 2 bases and J by 6 bases, with 9 bases between the two germline ends. Per germline, CDR1 SGHDT and CDR2 YYEEEE.